These T cell receptor beta chains were read from a single sample in a study of blood T cells in healthy people across ages. TCRdb redid the calling of the 5' RACE reads with MiXCR, one entry per CDR3 protein. The sample contains around 650,000 distinct CDR3 sequences, approximately 40% of which appear only once. Sequencing was carried out using blood. Receptors were obtained from a man older than 75 in good health. The CDR3 runs from the conserved cysteine through the conserved F or W. D genes are given only for firm matches. Clone size is stated in some rows and not others, as once, few, many or a class when expanded.

V gene	D gene	J gene	clone size	CDR3 DNA	CDR3 protein
TRBV12-3/TRBV12-4	NA	TRBJ2-5	NA	TGTGCCAGCAGCTCTACTGGGGCGGGGGCCGAAGAGACCCAGTACTTC	CASSSTGAGAEETQYF
TRBV29-1	NA	TRBJ1-2	few	TGCAGCGTTGAATCCGCTGGCTACACCTTC	CSVESAGYTF
TRBV7-2	TRBD2	TRBJ2-5	many	TGTGCCGTACGGGGGGGTGAGACCCAGTACTTC	CAVRGGETQYF
TRBV20-1	NA	TRBJ2-5	few	TGCAGTGCCCTCGGGGGGCTAGAGACCCAGTACTTC	CSALGGLETQYF
TRBV11-2	NA	TRBJ2-3	NA	TGTGCCAGCAGCACACAGGCCTTCTACACGGATACGCAGTATTTT	CASSTQAFYTDTQYF
TRBV9	TRBD2	TRBJ2-3	NA	TGTGCCAGCAGCTCCCAGCGGGGGGCGGGCACAGATACGCAGTATTTT	CASSSQRGAGTDTQYF
TRBV3-1	NA	TRBJ2-7	NA	TGTGCCAGCAGCTTACACACACTCTCCTACGAGCAGTACTTC	CASSLHTLSYEQYF
TRBV20-1	NA	TRBJ2-1	few	TGCAGTGCTCCTAGGGGGGGTAGTCTCGGTGAGCAGTTCTTC	CSAPRGGSLGEQFF
TRBV20-1	TRBD2	TRBJ2-7	few	TGCAGTGCTAGTACCACTAGCGGGGATTTTTTCTCCTACGAGCAGTACTTC	CSASTTSGDFFSYEQYF
TRBV7-9	TRBD1	TRBJ2-5	NA	TGTGCCAGCAGCATTGGGACAGGGCGAGAGACCCAGTACTTC	CASSIGTGRETQYF
TRBV4-3	TRBD2	TRBJ2-3	NA	TGCGCCAGCAGCCAATTCCCCAGGACTAGCGGGGTACGCACAGATACGCAGTATTTT	CASSQFPRTSGVRTDTQYF
TRBV10-3	NA	TRBJ2-7	many	TGTGCCACCAGGGCCCAGGTCTATGAGCAGTACTTC	CATRAQVYEQYF
TRBV29-1	NA	TRBJ2-2	NA	TGCAGCGTTGACGGCCGGAACACCGGGGAGCTGTTTTTT	CSVDGRNTGELFF
TRBV30	NA	TRBJ1-1	NA	TGTGCCTGGAGGACTACGGGAGAAATTGAAGCTTTCTTT	CAWRTTGEIEAFF